The next 26 T cell receptor beta chains were all read from a single sample in a study of CD8 T cells in Susac syndrome. Random hexamers primed reverse transcription of about 0.45 to 1 ug RNA. MiXCR was run by TCRdb on the immunoSEQ multiplex PCR reads, yielding one entry per CDR3 protein. The sample consists of around 100,000 distinct CDR3 sequences, roughly 96% of them appearing once. What was sequenced was CD8+ T cells from PBMCs. These receptors were taken from a human donor with Susac syndrome.

The chain uses TRBV3-1 and TRBJ2-7; 10 bases fit TRBD2. The J segment lost 3 bases and the V segment lost 1 base, leaving 0 bases of the junction unmatched. The CDR3 is 14 residues long. Germline CDR1 is LGHDT and CDR2 is YNNKEL (reference sequence). The CDR3 loop reads CASSQASGGYEQYF. In DNA form, the CDR3 reads TGTGCCAGCAGCCAAGCTAGCGGGGGCTACGAGCAGTACTTC.

The rearrangement joins TRBV20-1 to TRBJ2-5, with TRBD1 matching 7 bases. Germline V gene lookup returns CDR1 DFQATT and CDR2 SNEGSKA (reference sequence). Losses at the gene ends were 0 bases for V and 6 bases for J; bases not matched to a gene: 4. This CDR3 has 13 amino acids. The CDR3 sequence is CSARDGTAKTQYF. The CDR3 DNA is TGCAGTGCTAGAGATGGGACAGCAAAGACCCAGTACTTC.

This chain links TRBV20-1 with TRBJ2-2, with 7 bases matching TRBD1. Germline loops: CDR1 DFQATT, CDR2 SNEGSKA (reference sequence). CDR3 size: 14 residues. V lost 3 bases to trimming and J lost 2 bases; unmatched junction nucleotides: 3. Here the CDR3 reads CSARGTDNTGELFF. The CDR3, as DNA: TGCAGTGCTAGGGGGACAGATAACACCGGGGAGCTGTTTTTT.

This clonotype was recorded only once. The rearrangement uses TRBV6-5 and TRBJ1-6, with TRBD1 as a possible D gene (6 bases). Germline loops: CDR1 MNHEY, CDR2 SVGAGI. The V and J ends lost 4 bases and 10 bases respectively, with 17 bases between them. CDR3 size: 15 residues. CDR3 protein: CASSSDRSGVSPLHF. In DNA, the CDR3 is TGTGCCAGCAGTTCCGACAGGTCGGGCGTCTCACCCCTCCACTTT.

This chain uses TRBV7-9 with TRBJ2-7; 7 bases fit TRBD2. Germline V CDR1 and CDR2: SEHNR, FQNEAQ (reference sequence). This CDR3 has 15 amino acids. Trimming took 4 bases from V and 7 from J; bases not matched to a gene: 13. The CDR3 loop is CASSSPGERGWEQYF. In nucleotides, the CDR3 is TGTGCCAGCAGCTCGCCCGGCGAGCGGGGCTGGGAGCAGTACTTC.

For the CDR3, the DNA is TGTGCCAGCAGCTCGACATCAGGGGGACCGTTCTTC. Amino acid sequence: CASSSTSGGPFF. The chain has TRBV13 and TRBJ2-1; 7 nucleotides line up with TRBD1. The CDR3 is 12 residues long. V lost 4 bases, J lost 15 bases, and 9 bases stayed unmatched. CDR1 and CDR2 from the germline V gene are PRHDT and FYEKMQ (reference sequence). Full variable domain (missing parts from reference TRBV13 and TRBJ2-1): AAGVIQSPRHLIKEKRETATLKCYPIPRHDTVYWYQQGPGQDPQFLISFYEKMQSDKGSIPDRFSAQQFSDYHSELNMSSLELGDSALYFCASSSTSGGPFFGPGTRLTVL.

The gene calls are TRBV15 and TRBJ2-5; TRBD1 matches 7 bases. The CDR3 totals 15 residues. Germline trimming cut 0 bases from V and 5 bases from J; bases unmatched to any gene: 6. Germline V gene data show CDR1 as LNHNV and CDR2 as YYDKDF (reference sequence). CDR3 in DNA: TGTGCCACCAGCAGAGATGCAGGGGGATGGGAGACCCAGTACTTC. Encoded protein: CATSRDAGGWETQYF.

The chain recombines TRBV16 with TRBJ2-5, with a tentative D call TRBD2 (5 bases). Trimming took 1 base from V and 2 from J, leaving 8 bases between them. The CDR3 consists of 14 residues. Germline V gene sequence: CDR1 KGHSY, CDR2 FQNENV. CDR3 amino acids: CASSQLRTQETQYF. The DNA for the CDR3 is TGTGCCAGCAGCCAATTACGGACTCAAGAGACCCAGTACTTC. The full variable domain, in which reference TRBV16 and TRBJ2-5 provide the parts outside the CDR3, is GEEVAQTPKHLVRGEGQKAKLYCAPIKGHSYVFWYQQVLKNEFKFLISFQNENVFDETGMPKERFSAKCLPNSPCSLEIQATKLEDSAVYFCASSQLRTQETQYFGPGTRLLVL.

This chain connects TRBV7-2 to TRBJ1-5; tentative D call: TRBD1 (5 bases). The length of the CDR3 is 15 residues. Germline V gene sequence: CDR1 SGHTA, CDR2 FQGNSA. Trimming took 5 bases from V and 4 from J, leaving 15 bases between them. The CDR3 protein is CASSKGWGVNQPQHF. The CDR3 DNA follows: TGTGCCAGCAGCAAGGGATGGGGGGTGAATCAGCCCCAGCATTTT.

The genes are TRBV15 and TRBJ2-7; 12 bases fit TRBD2. There are 13 residues in the CDR3. V lost 10 bases to trimming and J lost 4 bases; unmatched junction nucleotides: 5. Looked up from germline, CDR1 is LNHNV and CDR2 is YYDKDF (reference sequence). The CDR3 reads CAIGLAGKYEQYF. The DNA of the CDR3 is TGTGCCATCGGACTAGCGGGAAAGTACGAGCAGTACTTC.

This sequence joins TRBV10-3 and TRBJ2-5, with D unresolved. CDR1 and CDR2 from the germline V gene are ENHRY and SYGVKD. This CDR3 region has 15 residues. Trimming left V 6 bases short and J 0 bases short, with 14 bases between. The CDR3 region is CAISPDAHNQETQYF. The CDR3 nucleotides are TGTGCCATCAGCCCGGATGCACATAACCAAGAGACCCAGTACTTC.

The gene calls are TRBV3-1 and TRBJ1-1; D unclear. This CDR3 region has 13 residues. Deletions cut 4 bases from V and 3 bases from J, with 9 bases between. CDR1 is LGHDT, CDR2 YNNKEL, per germline (reference sequence). The DNA of the CDR3 is TGTGCCAGCAGCCCCCTCGGTTACACTGAAGCTTTCTTT. Translating it yields CASSPLGYTEAFF.

The chain carries TRBV24-1 and TRBJ2-7; perhaps TRBD2 as D (5 bases). Looked up from germline, CDR1 is KGHDR and CDR2 is SFDVKD. The CDR3 runs 14 residues. Trimming cost V 6 bases and J 4 bases, with 15 bases left between them. This chain's CDR3 is CATSRAGMGYEQYF. The CDR3 DNA sequence: TGTGCCACCAGTCGGGCCGGGATGGGGTACGAGCAGTACTTC.

The chain couples TRBV11-2 to TRBJ2-6, with TRBD1 as a possible D gene (5 bases). The CDR3 has 18 residues. V was pared by 6 bases and J by 0 bases, with 18 bases between. Germline V gives CDR1 SGHAT, CDR2 FQNNGV. CDR3 loop: CASRYTGLGYSGANVLTF. The CDR3 nucleotides read TGTGCCAGCAGGTACACAGGTCTGGGGTACTCTGGGGCCAACGTCCTGACTTTC. Filled out from reference TRBV11-2 and TRBJ2-6, the complete variable domain reads EAGVAQSPRYKIIEKRQSVAFWCNPISGHATLYWYQQILGQGPKLLIQFQNNGVVDDSQLPKDRFSAERLKGVDSTLKIQPAKLEDSAVYLCASRYTGLGYSGANVLTFGAGSRLTVL.

V and J are TRBV25-1 and TRBJ1-5; no firm D call. V was cut by 10 bases and J by 0 bases, with 13 bases left in between. Germline CDR1 is MGHDK and CDR2 is SYGVNS. This CDR3 has 14 amino acids. The CDR3 DNA sequence: TGTGCCACCCAAGAAGGAAATAGCAATCAGCCCCAGCATTTT. Translated: CATQEGNSNQPQHF.

The rearrangement joins TRBV20-1 to TRBJ1-1, with 7 bases that match TRBD1. The trim removed 5 bases at V and 1 base at J, leaving 1 base unmatched. The CDR3 runs to 12 residues. Germline CDR1 DFQATT, CDR2 SNEGSKA (reference sequence). The DNA of the CDR3 is TGCAGTGCTCGGACAGGGAACACTGAAGCTTTCTTT. It translates to CSARTGNTEAFF.

V is TRBV11-2 and J is TRBJ2-7; unclear D gene. Trimming took off 5 bases at V and 0 bases at J, with 8 bases between the two ends. CDR3 length: 13 residues. Germline assignment: CDR1 SGHAT and CDR2 FQNNGV. CDR3 amino acids: CASSPRHSYEQYF. The CDR3 region has the DNA TGTGCCAGCAGCCCCCGACACTCCTACGAGCAGTACTTC.

The chain combines TRBV12-3 or TRBV12-4 with TRBJ2-3; D call uncertain. The length of the CDR3 is 12 residues. The V gene lost 5 bases and the J gene lost 13 bases, with 16 bases spanning the gap. The CDR3 is CASSPDPGSEYF. The CDR3 coding sequence is TGTGCCAGCAGTCCTGACCCCGGGTCGGAGTATTTT.

The chain employs TRBV24-1 and TRBJ2-1; no firm D call. Per germline, CDR1 KGHDR and CDR2 SFDVKD. Trimming pared 4 bases from V and 4 bases from J, leaving 4 bases between. CDR3 length equals 12 residues. The chain's CDR3 is CATSEGYNEQFF. The CDR3 DNA is TGTGCCACCAGTGAGGGGTACAATGAGCAGTTCTTC.

The V gene is TRBV25-1, the J gene TRBJ1-1; D is possibly TRBD1 (6 bases). Between the trimmed V and J ends, which lost 3 bases and 5 bases, there was a span of 10 bases. Looked up from germline, CDR1 is MGHDK and CDR2 is SYGVNS. The CDR3 has 13 amino acids. The CDR3 DNA sequence: TGTGCCAGCAGTGACCGGGGGCGGACTGAAGCTTTCTTT. This codes for CASSDRGRTEAFF.

The chain carries TRBV20-1 and TRBJ2-7; D might be TRBD2 (5 bases). From germline, CDR1 is DFQATT and CDR2 SNEGSKA (reference sequence). The CDR3 has 15 residues. V lost 3 bases and J lost 0, with 15 bases in between. Here the CDR3 reads CSARGEDLPSYEQYF. The CDR3 bases are TGCAGTGCTAGGGGAGAGGACTTGCCCTCCTACGAGCAGTACTTC.

This chain links TRBV12-3 or TRBV12-4 with TRBJ2-5; 8 nucleotides match TRBD2. The CDR3 length is 15 residues. Trimming took 5 bases from V and 5 from J; bases not matched to a gene: 10. As DNA, the CDR3 is TGTGCCAGCAGTCCCCCGGGGGGCGGGAGGGAGACCCAGTACTTC. It translates to CASSPPGGGRETQYF.

The rearrangement joins TRBV24-1 to TRBJ2-1, with TRBD1 identical over 7 bases. Germline CDR1 reads KGHDR; CDR2 reads SFDVKD. V trimming: 7 bases; J trimming: 4 bases; junction bases outside the gene matches: 6. The CDR3 totals 14 residues. CDR3 in DNA: TGTGCCACCAGGGGTGGGACAGCGTACAATGAGCAGTTCTTC. It codes for CATRGGTAYNEQFF.

The CDR3 sequence: CSAQGPSGNTIYF. Here the CDR3 DNA reads TGCAGTGCCCAGGGCCCCTCTGGAAACACCATATATTTT. The chain combines TRBV20-1 with TRBJ1-3; the D gene is possibly TRBD1 (5 bases). The CDR3 is 13 amino acids. V was cut by 6 bases and J by 0 bases, with 9 bases left in between. In germline, CDR1 is DFQATT, CDR2 SNEGSKA (reference sequence).

The chain couples TRBV3-1 to TRBJ1-1; no reliable D call. V was clipped by 0 bases and J by 9 bases, with 14 bases between them. Per germline, CDR1 LGHDT and CDR2 YNNKEL (reference sequence). This CDR3 has 14 amino acids. This CDR3 reads CASSQDREGRKAFF. CDR3 DNA: TGTGCCAGCAGCCAAGATCGCGAGGGAAGGAAAGCTTTCTTT.

The chain recombines TRBV9 with TRBJ2-1, with TRBD2 identical over 13 bases. Germline V gives CDR1 SGDLS, CDR2 YYNGEE. With V trimmed by 4 bases and J by 7 bases, 11 bases remained unmatched. CDR3 length: 17 amino acids. The CDR3 nucleotides read TGTGCCAGCAGCTCCTCCTCCGGGACTAGCGGGGTGAATGAGCAGTTCTTC. Its translation: CASSSSSGTSGVNEQFF.